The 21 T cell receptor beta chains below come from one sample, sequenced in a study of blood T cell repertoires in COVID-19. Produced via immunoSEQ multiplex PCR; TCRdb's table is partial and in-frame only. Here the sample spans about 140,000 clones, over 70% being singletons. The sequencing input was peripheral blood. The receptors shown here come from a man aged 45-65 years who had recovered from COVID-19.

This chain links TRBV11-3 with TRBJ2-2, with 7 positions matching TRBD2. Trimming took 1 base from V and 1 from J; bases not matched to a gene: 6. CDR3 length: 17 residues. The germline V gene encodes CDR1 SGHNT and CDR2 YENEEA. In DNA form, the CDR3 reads TGTGCCAGCAGCTTAGCCGGGACTACCCAGAACACCGGGGAGCTGTTTTTT. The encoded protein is CASSLAGTTQNTGELFF.

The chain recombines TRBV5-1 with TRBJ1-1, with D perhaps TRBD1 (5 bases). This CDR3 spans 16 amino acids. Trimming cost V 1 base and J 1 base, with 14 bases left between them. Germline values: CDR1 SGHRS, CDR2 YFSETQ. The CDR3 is CASSLKTAGWNTEAFF. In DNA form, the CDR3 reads TGCGCCAGCAGCTTGAAAACGGCAGGGTGGAACACTGAAGCTTTCTTT. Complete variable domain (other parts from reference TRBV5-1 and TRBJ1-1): KAGVTQTPRYLIKTRGQQVTLSCSPISGHRSVSWYQQTPGQGLQFLFEYFSETQRNKGNFPGRFSGRQFSNSRSEMNVSTLELGDSALYLCASSLKTAGWNTEAFFGQGTRLTVV.

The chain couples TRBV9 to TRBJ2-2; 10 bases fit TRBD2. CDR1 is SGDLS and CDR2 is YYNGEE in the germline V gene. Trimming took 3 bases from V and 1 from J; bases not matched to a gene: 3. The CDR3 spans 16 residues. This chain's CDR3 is CASSAGLARNTGELFF. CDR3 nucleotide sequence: TGTGCCAGCAGCGCGGGACTAGCGAGGAACACCGGGGAGCTGTTTTTT.

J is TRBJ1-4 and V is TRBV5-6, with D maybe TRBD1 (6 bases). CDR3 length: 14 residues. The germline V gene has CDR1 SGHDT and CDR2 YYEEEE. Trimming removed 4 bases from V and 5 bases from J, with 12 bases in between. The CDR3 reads CASSPTGANEKLFF. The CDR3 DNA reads TGTGCCAGCAGCCCGACAGGAGCAAATGAAAAACTGTTTTTT.

DNA for the CDR3: TGTGCCAGCAGCCCGCCGGGACAGGGGTTCTATGAGCAGTTCTTC. As protein: CASSPPGQGFYEQFF. The chain couples TRBV6-5 to TRBJ2-1; 10 bases fit TRBD1. The CDR3 totals 15 residues. Germline V lookup: CDR1 MNHEY, CDR2 SVGAGI. V trimming: 6 bases; J trimming: 8 bases; junction bases outside the gene matches: 10.

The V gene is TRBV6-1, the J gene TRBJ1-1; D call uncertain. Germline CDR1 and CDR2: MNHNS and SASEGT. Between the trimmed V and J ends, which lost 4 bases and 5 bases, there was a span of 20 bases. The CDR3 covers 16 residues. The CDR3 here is CASSVHETQPGTEAFF. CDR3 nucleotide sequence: TGTGCCAGCAGTGTACATGAAACCCAGCCGGGAACTGAAGCTTTCTTT.

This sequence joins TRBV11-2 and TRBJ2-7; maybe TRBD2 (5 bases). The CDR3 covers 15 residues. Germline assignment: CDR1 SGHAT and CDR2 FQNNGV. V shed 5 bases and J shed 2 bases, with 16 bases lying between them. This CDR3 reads CASSQYPGTTYEQYF. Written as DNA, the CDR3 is TGTGCCAGCAGCCAATACCCGGGAACTACCTACGAGCAGTACTTC.

The DNA of the CDR3 is TGTGCCTGGAGTGTACTAGACGAGCAGTACTTC. Encoded protein: CAWSVLDEQYF. This rearrangement joins TRBV30 to TRBJ2-7; tentatively, D is TRBD2 (5 bases). The CDR3 is made up of 11 amino acids. Germline V CDR1 and CDR2: GTSNPN, SVGIG (reference sequence). V shed 0 bases and J shed 5 bases, with 5 bases lying between them.

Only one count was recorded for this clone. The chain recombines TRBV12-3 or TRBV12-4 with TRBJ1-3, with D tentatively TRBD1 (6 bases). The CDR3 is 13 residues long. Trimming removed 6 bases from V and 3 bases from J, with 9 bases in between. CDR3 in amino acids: CASRQGSGNTIYF. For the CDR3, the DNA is TGTGCCAGCAGGCAGGGGAGTGGAAACACCATATATTTT.

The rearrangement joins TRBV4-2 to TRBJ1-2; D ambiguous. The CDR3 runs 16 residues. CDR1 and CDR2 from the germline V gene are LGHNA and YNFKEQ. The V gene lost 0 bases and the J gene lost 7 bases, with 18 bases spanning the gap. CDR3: CASSQDSGRVTGGYTF. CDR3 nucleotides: TGTGCCAGCAGCCAAGATTCCGGGAGGGTCACTGGTGGCTACACCTTC.

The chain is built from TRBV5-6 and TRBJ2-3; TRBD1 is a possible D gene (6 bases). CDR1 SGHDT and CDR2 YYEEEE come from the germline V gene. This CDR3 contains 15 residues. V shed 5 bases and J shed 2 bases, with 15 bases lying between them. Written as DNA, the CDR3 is TGTGCCAGCAGTCCTATTTCAGGGGACACAGATACGCAGTATTTT. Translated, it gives CASSPISGDTDTQYF.

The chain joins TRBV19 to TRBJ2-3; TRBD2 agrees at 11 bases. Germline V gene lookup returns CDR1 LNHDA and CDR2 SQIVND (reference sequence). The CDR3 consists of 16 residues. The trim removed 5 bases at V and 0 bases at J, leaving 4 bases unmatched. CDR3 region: CASSARLAGSTDTQYF. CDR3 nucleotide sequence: TGTGCCAGTAGTGCGCGACTAGCGGGGAGCACAGATACGCAGTATTTT.

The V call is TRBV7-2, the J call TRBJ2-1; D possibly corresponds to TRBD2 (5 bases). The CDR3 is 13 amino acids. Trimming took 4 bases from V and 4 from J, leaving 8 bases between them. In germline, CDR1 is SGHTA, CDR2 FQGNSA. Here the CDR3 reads CASSYGVYNEQFF. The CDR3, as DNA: TGTGCCAGCAGCTACGGGGTTTACAATGAGCAGTTCTTC.

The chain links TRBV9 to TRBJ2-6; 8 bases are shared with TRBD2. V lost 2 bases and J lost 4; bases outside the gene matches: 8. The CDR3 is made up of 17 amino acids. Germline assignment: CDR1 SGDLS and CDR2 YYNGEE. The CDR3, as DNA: TGTGCCAGCAGCGTCAGCGGGGGAGAGGGAGGGGCCAACGTCCTGACTTTC. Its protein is CASSVSGGEGGANVLTF.

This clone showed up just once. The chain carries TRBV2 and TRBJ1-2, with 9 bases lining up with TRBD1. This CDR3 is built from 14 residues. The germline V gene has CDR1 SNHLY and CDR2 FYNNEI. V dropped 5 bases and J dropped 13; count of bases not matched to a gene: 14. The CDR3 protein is CASSFERTGVLRTF. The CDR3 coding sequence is TGTGCCAGCAGTTTCGAGAGGACAGGGGTTTTGCGCACCTTC.

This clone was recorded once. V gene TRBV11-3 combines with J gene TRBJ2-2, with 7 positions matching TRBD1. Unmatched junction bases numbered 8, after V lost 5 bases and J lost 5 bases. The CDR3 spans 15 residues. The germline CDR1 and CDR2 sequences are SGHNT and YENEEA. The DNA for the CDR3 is TGTGCCAGCAGCCCCGACCGACAGGGAACCGGGGAGCTGTTTTTT. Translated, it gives CASSPDRQGTGELFF.

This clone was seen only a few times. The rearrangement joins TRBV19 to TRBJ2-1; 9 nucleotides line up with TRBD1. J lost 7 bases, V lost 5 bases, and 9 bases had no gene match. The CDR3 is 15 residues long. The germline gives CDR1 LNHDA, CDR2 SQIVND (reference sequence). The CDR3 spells CASSVTGGRSNEQFF. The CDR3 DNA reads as TGTGCCAGTAGTGTCACAGGGGGCCGGTCGAATGAGCAGTTCTTC. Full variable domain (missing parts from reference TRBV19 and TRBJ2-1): DGGITQSPKYLFRKEGQNVTLSCEQNLNHDAMYWYRQDPGQGLRLIYYSQIVNDFQKGDIAEGYSVSREKKESFPLTVTSAQKNPTAFYLCASSVTGGRSNEQFFGPGTRLTVL.

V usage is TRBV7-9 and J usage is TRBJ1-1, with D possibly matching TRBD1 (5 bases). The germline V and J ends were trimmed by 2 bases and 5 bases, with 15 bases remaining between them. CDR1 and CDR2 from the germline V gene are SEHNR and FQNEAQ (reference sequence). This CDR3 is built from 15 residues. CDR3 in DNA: TGTGCCAGCAGCTTAAGTCCCCAGGGCAGGACTGAAGCTTTCTTT. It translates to CASSLSPQGRTEAFF. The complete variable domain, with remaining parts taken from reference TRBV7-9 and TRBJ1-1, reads DTGVSQNPRHKITKRGQNVTFRCDPISEHNRLYWYRQTLGQGPEFLTYFQNEAQLEKSRLLSDRFSAERPKGSFSTLEIQRTEQGDSAMYLCASSLSPQGRTEAFFGQGTRLTVV.

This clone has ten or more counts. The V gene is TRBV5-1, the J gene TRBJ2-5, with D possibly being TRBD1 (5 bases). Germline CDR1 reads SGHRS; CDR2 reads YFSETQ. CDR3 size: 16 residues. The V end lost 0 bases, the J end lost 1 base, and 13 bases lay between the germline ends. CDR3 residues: CASSLASQGPQETQYF. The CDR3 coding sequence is TGCGCCAGCAGCTTGGCCTCCCAGGGCCCCCAAGAGACCCAGTACTTC.

CDR3 sequence: CASSLGHIGTEAFF. DNA for the CDR3: TGTGCCAGCAGTTTAGGACACATCGGGACTGAAGCTTTCTTT. The chain carries TRBV27 and TRBJ1-1; D possibly corresponds to TRBD1 (5 bases). CDR1 and CDR2 from the germline V gene are MNHEY and SMNVEV (reference sequence). V lost 2 bases, J lost 5 bases, and 12 bases lay in between. This CDR3 contains 14 residues.

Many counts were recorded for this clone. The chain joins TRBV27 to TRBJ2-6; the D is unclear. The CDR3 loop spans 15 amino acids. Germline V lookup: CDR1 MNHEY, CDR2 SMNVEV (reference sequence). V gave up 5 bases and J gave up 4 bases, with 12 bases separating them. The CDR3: CASSVEPQGANVLTF. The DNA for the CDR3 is TGTGCCAGCAGTGTTGAACCCCAGGGGGCCAACGTCCTGACTTTC.